These 28 T cell receptor beta chains were all obtained from the same sample, sequenced in a study of T cell repertoires in cytomegalovirus infection. TCRdb fed the reads into MiXCR, producing one record per CDR3 protein. The sample holds roughly 500,000 distinct CDR3 sequences, approximately 42% seen once. Their antigen targets remain unknown. The sample in question was cultured PBMCs, obtained from culture after CMV antigen stimulation. These receptors came from a human donor in good health (CMV status not recorded). Some clones in this sample may be carry-over from other donors' samples.

The J gene is TRBJ2-7, the V gene TRBV7-9; D is possibly TRBD2 (5 bases). This CDR3 has 15 amino acids. Trimming left V 5 bases short and J 3 bases short, with 17 bases between. CDR1 SEHNR and CDR2 FQNEAQ come from the germline V gene (reference sequence). The CDR3 sequence is CASSLIQRGDYEQYF. CDR3 in DNA: TGTGCCAGCAGCCTCATTCAACGGGGAGACTACGAGCAGTACTTC.

Concerning this clonotype: This may arise from a read error, as a much more abundant clone is one base away. The chain carries TRBV7-8 and TRBJ2-6, with D uncertain. V was trimmed by 0 bases and J by 9 bases, leaving 9 bases between them. CDR3 length: 14 residues. The germline gives CDR1 SGHVS, CDR2 FQNEAQ. The CDR3 reads CASSLAGSDNVLTF. CDR3 in DNA: TGTGCCAGCAGCTTAGCGGGGTCTGACAACGTCCTGACTTTC. The whole variable domain, filled in from reference TRBV7-8 and TRBJ2-6, reads GAGVSQSPRYKVAKRGQDVALRCDPISGHVSLFWYQQALGQGPEFLTYFQNEAQLDKSGLPSDRFFAERPEGSVSTLKIQRTQQEDSAVYLCASSLAGSDNVLTFGAGSRLTVL.

The rearrangement links TRBV7-9 to TRBJ2-3; possibly TRBD1 for D (6 bases). The V and J ends lost 3 bases and 2 bases respectively, with 9 bases between them. The CDR3 covers 14 residues. Germline values: CDR1 SEHNR, CDR2 FQNEAQ (reference sequence). The CDR3 region has the DNA TGTGCCAGCAGCTTCGGACAGCCCACAGATACGCAGTATTTT. Amino acids: CASSFGQPTDTQYF.

This clonotype was recorded many times. The J gene is TRBJ1-2, the V gene TRBV7-2; D ambiguous. Germline loops: CDR1 SGHTA, CDR2 FQGNSA. V dropped 5 bases and J dropped 7 bases, with 14 bases sitting between them. This CDR3 spans 13 amino acids. CDR3 region: CASSPQALGGYTF. The CDR3 coding sequence is TGTGCCAGCAGCCCGCAGGCCCTGGGTGGCTACACCTTC.

This clonotype was detected a few times. This chain links TRBV7-2 with TRBJ2-1; tentative D call: TRBD1 (6 bases). Trimming removed 1 base from V and 5 bases from J, with 9 bases in between. The germline V gene has CDR1 SGHTA and CDR2 FQGNSA. The CDR3 totals 14 residues. The CDR3 nucleotides are TGTGCCAGCAGCTTAGTCCCAGGGGACAATGAGCAGTTCTTC. This codes for CASSLVPGDNEQFF.

The chain joins TRBV4-2 to TRBJ1-3, with D unclear. The V gene's germline CDR1 is LGHNA and CDR2 YNFKEQ. CDR3 length equals 12 residues. V dropped 0 bases and J dropped 8 bases, with 5 bases sitting between them. In DNA, the CDR3 is TGTGCCAGCAGCCAAGATAGATACACCATATATTTT. Residues: CASSQDRYTIYF.

This clonotype was counted a single time. V gene TRBV6-2 or TRBV6-3 combines with J gene TRBJ1-1; a possible D gene is TRBD1 (6 bases). This CDR3 is 14 amino acids long. Trimming shortened V by 2 bases and J by 4 bases, and 11 bases separated the two germline ends. Germline loops: CDR1 MNHEY, CDR2 SVGEGT. CDR3 sequence (DNA): TGTGCCAGCAGTTACGGGGGGGCGCGCACTGAAGCTTTCTTT. It is translated as CASSYGGARTEAFF.

V gene TRBV20-1 combines with J gene TRBJ2-5; D not resolved. From germline, CDR1 is DFQATT and CDR2 SNEGSKA (reference sequence). This CDR3 comprises 12 residues. V dropped 4 bases and J dropped 3 bases, with 9 bases sitting between them. CDR3 nucleotides: TGCAGTGCTACGACAAGTGAAGAGACCCAGTACTTC. Its protein product is CSATTSEETQYF.

The chain links TRBV7-2 to TRBJ2-1, with 11 bases aligning to TRBD2. Germline V gene data show CDR1 as SGHTA and CDR2 as FQGNSA. This CDR3 is 14 amino acids long. V dropped 6 bases and J dropped 6; count of bases not matched to a gene: 4. CDR3 amino acids: CASRGLAVLNEQFF. CDR3 DNA sequence: TGTGCCAGCAGGGGACTAGCGGTCCTCAATGAGCAGTTCTTC. The full variable domain, its missing parts supplied by reference TRBV7-2 and TRBJ2-1, is GAGVSQSPSNKVTEKGKDVELRCDPISGHTALYWYRQSLGQGLEFLIYFQGNSAPDKSGLPSDRFSAERTGGSVSTLTIQRTQQEDSAVYLCASRGLAVLNEQFFGPGTRLTVL.

V usage is TRBV19 and J usage is TRBJ1-1, with a weak D call TRBD1 (5 bases). This CDR3 spans 14 amino acids. The V end was cut by 5 bases, the J end by 4 bases, with 14 bases between. The germline CDR1 and CDR2 sequences are LNHDA and SQIVND (reference sequence). The chain's CDR3 is CASSFGARGTEAFF. The DNA for the CDR3 is TGTGCCAGTAGTTTCGGGGCCCGGGGCACTGAAGCTTTCTTT. The complete variable domain, with remaining parts taken from reference TRBV19 and TRBJ1-1, reads DGGITQSPKYLFRKEGQNVTLSCEQNLNHDAMYWYRQDPGQGLRLIYYSQIVNDFQKGDIAEGYSVSREKKESFPLTVTSAQKNPTAFYLCASSFGARGTEAFFGQGTRLTVV.

In this sample, this clonotype turned up a few times. The chain employs TRBV12-3 or TRBV12-4 and TRBJ1-5; tentatively, D is TRBD1 (5 bases). The CDR3 runs 12 residues. Trimming took 7 bases from V and 4 from J, leaving 8 bases between them. CDR3 sequence: CASTRDNQPQHF. The CDR3, as DNA: TGTGCCAGCACCAGGGATAATCAGCCCCAGCATTTT.

This clonotype was observed a single time. The rearrangement uses TRBV5-6 and TRBJ2-3; the D gene could be TRBD1 or TRBD2 (5 bases each). The CDR3 runs to 14 residues. The ends were cut back, 4 bases at V and 9 bases at J, with 18 bases in the middle. The V gene's germline CDR1 is SGHDT and CDR2 YYEEEE. CDR3 residues: CASSLQGDGFTQYF. CDR3 bases: TGTGCCAGCAGCCTACAAGGGGACGGGTTCACGCAGTATTTT.

Only one count was recorded for this clonotype. The chain couples TRBV4-1 to TRBJ2-1; 9 bases map to TRBD2. The CDR3 totals 13 residues. V lost 4 bases and J lost 9; bases outside the gene matches: 4. The germline V gene has CDR1 MGHRA and CDR2 YSYEKL. The CDR3 is CASSPQTSGEQFF. The CDR3, as DNA: TGCGCCAGCAGCCCGCAGACTAGCGGTGAGCAGTTCTTC.

This clonotype was detected only a few times. The chain uses TRBV11-2 and TRBJ2-3, with D possibly TRBD2 on 5 matching bases. Per the germline V gene, CDR1 is SGHAT and CDR2 is FQNNGV. V gave up 1 base and J gave up 1 base, with 12 bases separating them. The CDR3 is made up of 16 amino acids. In DNA form, the CDR3 reads TGTGCCAGCAGCTTAGGAGGGATCGGGGGCACAGATACGCAGTATTTT. This codes for CASSLGGIGGTDTQYF.

The chain uses TRBV10-3 and TRBJ1-2, with 7 bases matching TRBD1. This CDR3 comprises 13 residues. Germline V gene lookup returns CDR1 ENHRY and CDR2 SYGVKD. With V trimmed by 2 bases and J by 8 bases, 5 bases remained unmatched. CDR3 sequence reads: CAISESRGGGYTF. CDR3 DNA: TGTGCCATCAGTGAGAGCAGGGGGGGCGGCTACACCTTC.

This clonotype has more than one count but fewer than ten. The chain combines TRBV11-2 with TRBJ2-7, with 7 bases that match TRBD2. This CDR3 comprises 16 residues. The germline CDR1 and CDR2 sequences are SGHAT and FQNNGV. The ends lost 2 bases at V and 0 bases at J; junction bases unmatched: 7. For the CDR3, the DNA is TGTGCCAGCAGCTTATGGGGACTACCCGGCTCCTACGAGCAGTACTTC. It encodes CASSLWGLPGSYEQYF. Supplemented by reference TRBV11-2 and TRBJ2-7, the full variable domain reads EAGVAQSPRYKIIEKRQSVAFWCNPISGHATLYWYQQILGQGPKLLIQFQNNGVVDDSQLPKDRFSAERLKGVDSTLKIQPAKLEDSAVYLCASSLWGLPGSYEQYFGPGTRLTVT.

The V gene is TRBV6-5, the J gene TRBJ2-2; D is perhaps TRBD1 (5 bases). Per germline, CDR1 MNHEY and CDR2 SVGAGI. The CDR3 extends over 13 amino acids. V lost 6 bases and J 6 bases, leaving 11 bases between the germline ends. The CDR3 loop reads CASRIDSPGELFF. CDR3 bases: TGTGCCAGCAGAATCGACAGTCCCGGGGAGCTGTTTTTT.

Here the CDR3 reads CASSLTSAGMNTEAFF. CDR3 nucleotides: TGTGCCAGCAGTTTAACGAGCGCCGGGATGAACACTGAAGCTTTCTTT. The chain links TRBV12-3 or TRBV12-4 to TRBJ1-1; unclear D gene. V dropped 2 bases and J dropped 0 bases, with 13 bases sitting between them. The CDR3 consists of 16 residues.

The rearrangement joins TRBV7-2 to TRBJ2-5, with TRBD2 identical over 9 bases. The CDR3 loop spans 15 amino acids. Trimming at V came to 5 bases and at J to 4 bases, leaving 8 bases not matched to a gene. The germline V gene has CDR1 SGHTA and CDR2 FQGNSA. The CDR3 coding sequence is TGTGCCAGCAGCCGCGCTGGCGGGGGGGCAGAGACCCAGTACTTC. Its protein product is CASSRAGGGAETQYF.

The chain is built from TRBV11-2 and TRBJ2-6, with D tentatively TRBD1 (6 bases). CDR1 is SGHAT and CDR2 is FQNNGV in the germline V gene. This CDR3 has 15 amino acids. The V end lost 5 bases, the J end lost 0 bases, and 8 bases lay between the germline ends. The CDR3 DNA sequence: TGTGCCAGCAGCAACAGGGACTCTGGGGCCAACGTCCTGACTTTC. Its translation is CASSNRDSGANVLTF.

This chain links TRBV6-6 with TRBJ2-1, with no clear D. Germline lookup yields CDR1 MNHNY and CDR2 SVGAGI (reference sequence). This CDR3 is 15 amino acids long. V was clipped by 6 bases and J by 5 bases, with 17 bases between them. This chain's CDR3 is CASRPHQIDDNEQFF. The CDR3 DNA follows: TGTGCCAGCAGGCCTCATCAAATAGATGACAATGAGCAGTTCTTC.

This chain joins TRBV24-1 and TRBJ2-1, with D perhaps TRBD1 or TRBD2 (5 bases each). Germline assignment: CDR1 KGHDR and CDR2 SFDVKD. Between the trimmed V and J ends, which lost 0 bases and 10 bases, there was a span of 9 bases. The CDR3 extends over 13 amino acids. CDR3 region: CATSDLYGGEQFF. The CDR3 bases are TGTGCCACCAGTGATTTGTATGGGGGAGAGCAGTTCTTC.

This clonotype was found a few times. The rearrangement links TRBV6-5 to TRBJ2-7; 7 bases are shared with TRBD1. V dropped 0 bases and J dropped 2; count of bases not matched to a gene: 4. In germline, CDR1 is MNHEY, CDR2 SVGAGI. The CDR3 spans 15 residues. The CDR3, as DNA: TGTGCCAGCAGTTACTCCCGGGACAGAGCCTACGAGCAGTACTTC. Translating gives CASSYSRDRAYEQYF.

This clonotype was observed a handful of times. The J gene is TRBJ1-4, the V gene TRBV6-5; D ambiguous. Per germline, CDR1 MNHEY and CDR2 SVGAGI. This CDR3 region has 15 residues. Trimming pared 0 bases from V and 8 bases from J, leaving 13 bases between. The CDR3, as DNA: TGTGCCAGCAGTTACTCGGGCCGGGGAGGGGAAAAACTGTTTTTT. Residues: CASSYSGRGGEKLFF.

The chain uses TRBV7-2 and TRBJ2-7; D possibly matches TRBD1 or TRBD2 (5 bases each). The CDR3 runs to 15 residues. Germline V CDR1 and CDR2: SGHTA, FQGNSA. The ends were cut back, 4 bases at V and 2 bases at J, with 15 bases in the middle. The DNA of the CDR3 is TGTGCCAGCAGCTCTCGAGGGGCCCAGACCTACGAGCAGTACTTC. Its translation is CASSSRGAQTYEQYF.

In its sample, this clonotype was seen once. The rearrangement joins TRBV7-6 to TRBJ2-1, with 8 bases lining up with TRBD1. Germline loops: CDR1 SGHVS, CDR2 FNYEAQ. The V gene end was trimmed by 2 bases and the J gene end by 4 bases; junction bases not matched to a gene: 10. This CDR3 spans 17 amino acids. CDR3 in amino acids: CASSLLPRGPGYNEQFF. For the CDR3, the DNA is TGTGCCAGCAGCTTACTTCCCAGGGGGCCCGGATACAATGAGCAGTTCTTC. Combining the CDR3 with reference TRBV7-6 and TRBJ2-1 gives the whole variable domain GAGVSQSPRYKVTKRGQDVALRCDPISGHVSLYWYRQALGQGPEFLTYFNYEAQQDKSGLPNDRFSAERPEGSISTLTIQRTEQRDSAMYRCASSLLPRGPGYNEQFFGPGTRLTVL.

The chain is built from TRBV28 and TRBJ1-5, with 7 nucleotides matching TRBD1. Germline assignment: CDR1 MDHEN and CDR2 SYDVKM. V shed 5 bases and J 0 bases; nucleotides not matched to a gene: 19. The CDR3 extends over 20 amino acids. This CDR3 is CASSDDRVVAWSYSNQPQHF. The CDR3 region has the DNA TGTGCCAGCAGTGACGACAGGGTCGTAGCCTGGTCGTATAGCAATCAGCCCCAGCATTTT.

The V gene is TRBV6-2 or TRBV6-3, the J gene TRBJ2-5, with 10 bases aligning to TRBD2. This CDR3 has 15 amino acids. Germline V gives CDR1 MNHEY, CDR2 SVGEGT. V trimming: 2 bases; J trimming: 4 bases; junction bases outside the gene matches: 4. CDR3 in DNA: TGTGCCAGCAGTTACCTAGCGGGAGTCGGAGAGACCCAGTACTTC. This codes for CASSYLAGVGETQYF.